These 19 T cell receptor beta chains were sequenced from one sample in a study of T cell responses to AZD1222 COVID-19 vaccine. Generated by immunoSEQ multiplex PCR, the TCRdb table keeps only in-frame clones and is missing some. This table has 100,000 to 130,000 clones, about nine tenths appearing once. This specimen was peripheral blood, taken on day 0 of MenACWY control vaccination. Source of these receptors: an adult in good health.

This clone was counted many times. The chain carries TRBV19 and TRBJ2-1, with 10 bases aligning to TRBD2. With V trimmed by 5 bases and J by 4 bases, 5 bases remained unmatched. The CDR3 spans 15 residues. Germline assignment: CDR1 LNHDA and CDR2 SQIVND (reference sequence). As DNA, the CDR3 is TGTGCCAGTAGTTTCACTAGCGGGGATTACAATGAGCAGTTCTTC. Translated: CASSFTSGDYNEQFF.

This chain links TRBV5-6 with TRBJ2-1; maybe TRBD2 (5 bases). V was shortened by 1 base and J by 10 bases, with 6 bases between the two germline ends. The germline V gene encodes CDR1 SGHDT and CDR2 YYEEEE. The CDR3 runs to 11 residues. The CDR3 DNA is TGTGCCAGCAGCTTGTCGGGAGAGCAGTTCTTC. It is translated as CASSLSGEQFF.

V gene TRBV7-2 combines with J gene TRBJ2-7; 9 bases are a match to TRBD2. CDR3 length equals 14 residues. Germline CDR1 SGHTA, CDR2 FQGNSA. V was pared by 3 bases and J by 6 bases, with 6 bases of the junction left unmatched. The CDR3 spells CASSFGGGASEQYF. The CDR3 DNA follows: TGTGCCAGCAGCTTTGGCGGGGGGGCGTCCGAGCAGTACTTC.

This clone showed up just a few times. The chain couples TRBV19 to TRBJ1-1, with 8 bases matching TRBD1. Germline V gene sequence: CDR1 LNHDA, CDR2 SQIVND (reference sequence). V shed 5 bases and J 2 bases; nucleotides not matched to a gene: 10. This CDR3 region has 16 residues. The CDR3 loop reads CASSGARQGFNTEAFF. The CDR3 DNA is TGTGCCAGTAGTGGGGCCAGACAGGGGTTCAACACTGAAGCTTTCTTT. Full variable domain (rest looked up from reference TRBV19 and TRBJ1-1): DGGITQSPKYLFRKEGQNVTLSCEQNLNHDAMYWYRQDPGQGLRLIYYSQIVNDFQKGDIAEGYSVSREKKESFPLTVTSAQKNPTAFYLCASSGARQGFNTEAFFGQGTRLTVV.

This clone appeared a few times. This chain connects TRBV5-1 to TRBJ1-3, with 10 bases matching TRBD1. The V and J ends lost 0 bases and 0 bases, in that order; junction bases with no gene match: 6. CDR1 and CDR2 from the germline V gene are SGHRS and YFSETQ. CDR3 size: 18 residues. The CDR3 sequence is CASSLALGQGSSGNTIYF. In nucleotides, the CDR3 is TGCGCCAGCAGCTTGGCCCTGGGACAGGGGAGCTCTGGAAACACCATATATTTT.

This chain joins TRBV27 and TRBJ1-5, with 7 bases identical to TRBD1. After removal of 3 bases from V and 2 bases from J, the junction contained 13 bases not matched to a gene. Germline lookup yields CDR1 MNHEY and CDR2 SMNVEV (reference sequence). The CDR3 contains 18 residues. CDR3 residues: CASSLTGTASLGNQPQHF. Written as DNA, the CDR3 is TGTGCCAGCAGTTTGACCGGGACAGCGTCCTTGGGCAATCAGCCCCAGCATTTT.

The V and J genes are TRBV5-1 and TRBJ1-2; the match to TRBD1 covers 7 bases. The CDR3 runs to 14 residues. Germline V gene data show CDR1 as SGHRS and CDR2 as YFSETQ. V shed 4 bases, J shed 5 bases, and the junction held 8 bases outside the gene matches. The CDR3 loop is CASSARTGPYGYTF. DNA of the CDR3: TGCGCCAGCAGCGCTCGGACAGGCCCGTATGGCTACACCTTC.

The CDR3 here is CAWSGLAGDQETQYF. The DNA of the CDR3 is TGTGCCTGGAGTGGACTAGCGGGGGATCAAGAGACCCAGTACTTC. V and J are TRBV30 and TRBJ2-5, with 12 bases fitting TRBD2. Germline CDR1 reads GTSNPN; CDR2 reads SVGIG (reference sequence). Trimming took 1 base from V and 2 from J; bases not matched to a gene: 2. This CDR3 spans 15 amino acids.

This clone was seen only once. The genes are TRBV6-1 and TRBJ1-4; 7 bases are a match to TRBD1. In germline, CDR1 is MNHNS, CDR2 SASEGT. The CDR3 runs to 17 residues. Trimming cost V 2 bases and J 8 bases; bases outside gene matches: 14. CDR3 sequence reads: CASSERGLGRTREKLFF. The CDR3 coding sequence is TGTGCCAGCAGTGAAAGGGGGCTAGGCCGAACTCGGGAAAAACTGTTTTTT.

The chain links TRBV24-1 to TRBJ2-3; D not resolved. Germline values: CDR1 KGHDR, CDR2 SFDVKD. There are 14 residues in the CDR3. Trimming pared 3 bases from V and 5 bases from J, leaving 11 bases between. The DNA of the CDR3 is TGTGCCACCAGTGATCCTCGGACCCAAGATACGCAGTATTTT. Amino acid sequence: CATSDPRTQDTQYF.

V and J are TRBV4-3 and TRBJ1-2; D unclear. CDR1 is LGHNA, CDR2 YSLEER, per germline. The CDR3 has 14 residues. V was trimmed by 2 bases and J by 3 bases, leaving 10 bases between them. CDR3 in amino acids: CASSQWDGDYGYTF. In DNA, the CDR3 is TGCGCCAGCAGCCAATGGGATGGTGACTATGGCTACACCTTC.

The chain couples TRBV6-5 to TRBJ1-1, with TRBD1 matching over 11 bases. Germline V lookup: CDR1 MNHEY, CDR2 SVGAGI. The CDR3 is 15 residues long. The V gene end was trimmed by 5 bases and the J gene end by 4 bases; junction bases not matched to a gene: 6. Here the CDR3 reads CASSRTGGLGTEAFF. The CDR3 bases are TGTGCCAGCAGTCGGACAGGGGGCTTGGGCACTGAAGCTTTCTTT.

In DNA form, the CDR3 reads TGTGCCAGCAGCCCCCCCCGAGGAGGTACAGAGACCCAGTACTTC. Residues: CASSPPRGGTETQYF. V and J are TRBV9 and TRBJ2-5, with a possible D match to TRBD2 (5 bases). Trimming cost V 4 bases and J 4 bases, with 17 bases left between them. CDR3 length equals 15 residues. The germline V gene has CDR1 SGDLS and CDR2 YYNGEE.

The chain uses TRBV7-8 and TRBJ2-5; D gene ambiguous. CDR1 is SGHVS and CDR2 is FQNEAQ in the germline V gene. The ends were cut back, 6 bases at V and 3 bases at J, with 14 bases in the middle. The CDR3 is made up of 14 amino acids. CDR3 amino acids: CASRDHGSKETQYF. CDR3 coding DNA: TGTGCCAGCAGGGATCACGGCAGCAAAGAGACCCAGTACTTC. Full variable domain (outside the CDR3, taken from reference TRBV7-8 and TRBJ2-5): GAGVSQSPRYKVAKRGQDVALRCDPISGHVSLFWYQQALGQGPEFLTYFQNEAQLDKSGLPSDRFFAERPEGSVSTLKIQRTQQEDSAVYLCASRDHGSKETQYFGPGTRLLVL.

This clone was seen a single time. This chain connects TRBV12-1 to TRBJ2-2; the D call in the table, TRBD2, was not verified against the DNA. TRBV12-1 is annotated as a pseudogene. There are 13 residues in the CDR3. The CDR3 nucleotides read TGTGCCAGCAGCCCATCACGGACCGGGGAGCTGTTTTTT. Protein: CASSPSRTGELFF.

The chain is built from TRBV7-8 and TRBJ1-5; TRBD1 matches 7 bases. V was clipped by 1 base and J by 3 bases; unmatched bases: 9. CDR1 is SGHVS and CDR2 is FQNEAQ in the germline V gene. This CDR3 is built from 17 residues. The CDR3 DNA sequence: TGTGCCAGCAGCTTAGGAAGGACAGGACGGAACAATCAGCCCCAGCATTTT. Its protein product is CASSLGRTGRNNQPQHF.

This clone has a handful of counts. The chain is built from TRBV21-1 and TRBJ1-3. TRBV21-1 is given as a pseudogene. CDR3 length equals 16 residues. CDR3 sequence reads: CASSKAGCCSGNTIYF. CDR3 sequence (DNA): TGTGCCAGCAGCAAAGCCGGGTGTTGCTCTGGAAACACCATATATTTT.

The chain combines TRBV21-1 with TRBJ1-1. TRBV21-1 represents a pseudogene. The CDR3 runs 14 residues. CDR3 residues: CATPPGQVNTEAFF. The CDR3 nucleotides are TGTGCCACCCCCCCCGGGCAGGTGAACACTGAAGCTTTCTTT.

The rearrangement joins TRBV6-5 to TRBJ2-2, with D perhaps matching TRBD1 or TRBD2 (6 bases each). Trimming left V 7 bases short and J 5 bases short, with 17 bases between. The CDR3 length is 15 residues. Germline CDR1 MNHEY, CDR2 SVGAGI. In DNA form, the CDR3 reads TGTGCCAGCACCAAAGGGGGGCGTTGGACCGGGGAGCTGTTTTTT. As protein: CASTKGGRWTGELFF.